These 21 T cell receptor beta chains share one sample of origin, sequenced in a study of T cells in Graves' hyperthyroidism and ophthalmopathy (dated 2019 in TCRdb). Receptor amplification or capture employed multiplex PCR. TCRdb names Illumina HiSeq 2000 as the instrument used. TCR beta CDR3 regions were amplified from RNA transcripts. For the first round of RT-PCR on the TCR CDR3, the HTBI primer set was used together with the Qiagen OneStep RT-PCR kit. The public reads were reprocessed in TCRdb via fastp at Q25 and MiXCR, keeping in-frame beta chains. Each CDR3 protein appears once, grouped with its most common genes and DNA. The sample profile shows fewer than 450,000 distinct CDR3 sequences; over 12% of them were found once. The ten top clones hold around 20% of the sample. The sequencing sample was made of blood. The source of these receptors is a woman aged 60-70 years with Graves' ophthalmopathy.

Regarding this clonotype: One end of the junction fails to match germline, which may point to a read error. The chain combines TRBV6-1 with TRBJ2-2; D possibly matches TRBD1 or TRBD2 (5 bases each). The germline CDR1 and CDR2 sequences are MNHNS and SASEGT. The CDR3 sequence is 15 residues long. For the CDR3, the DNA is TGTGCCAGCGCCGACGGGGCCTTCAGCACCGCGGAGCTGTTTTTT. Translation gives CASADGAFSTAELFF.

The table lists this clonotype with a few counts. The chain combines TRBV28 with TRBJ2-1; 9 nucleotides line up with TRBD2. This CDR3 has 16 amino acids. The trim removed 7 bases at V and 8 bases at J, leaving 15 bases unmatched. CDR1 is MDHEN and CDR2 is SYDVKM in the germline V gene. The CDR3 DNA reads as TGTGCCAGCACCCTATCCGGAGCGGGAGGTCAGCATGAGCAGTTCTTC. Protein: CASTLSGAGGQHEQFF.

There are many counts of this clonotype. The rearrangement uses TRBV4-1 and TRBJ1-5; no clear D gene. The CDR3 length is 12 residues. Germline CDR1 and CDR2: MGHRA and YSYEKL. V lost 1 base to trimming and J lost 5 bases, with 3 bases between them. CDR3 coding DNA: TGCGCCAGCAGCCAAGTTGATCAGCCCCAGCATTTT. Translation gives CASSQVDQPQHF.

This clonotype was counted many times. The chain carries TRBV30 and TRBJ2-3, with 10 nucleotides matching TRBD1. Germline V gene lookup returns CDR1 GTSNPN and CDR2 SVGIG (reference sequence). The CDR3 totals 15 residues. J was trimmed by 2 bases and V by 0 bases; bases with no gene match: 2. The CDR3 loop reads CAWSVGTGDTDTQYF. CDR3 sequence (DNA): TGTGCCTGGAGTGTCGGGACAGGGGACACAGATACGCAGTATTTT.

The sample holds many counts of this clonotype. V is TRBV6-1 and J is TRBJ1-6; possible D gene TRBD1, 6 bases. Germline-derived CDR1 and CDR2 are MNHNS and SASEGT. The CDR3 covers 16 residues. Trimming stripped 7 bases from V and 2 bases from J, with 15 bases between. CDR3 in amino acids: CASTDRPEAYNSPLHF. Written as DNA, the CDR3 is TGTGCCAGCACCGACAGGCCAGAAGCCTATAATTCACCCCTCCACTTT.

This clonotype was found many times. This chain links TRBV7-8 with TRBJ2-7; D call uncertain. CDR1 SGHVS and CDR2 FQNEAQ come from the germline V gene. The CDR3 runs 14 residues. The V end lost 1 base, the J end lost 4 bases, and 11 bases lay between the germline ends. In DNA form, the CDR3 reads TGTGCCAGCAGCTTAGTTAGTCGGGCATACGAGCAGTACTTC. This translates into CASSLVSRAYEQYF.

Turning to this clonotype: The junction shows a germline mismatch at one end, possibly a read error. The chain joins TRBV20-1 to TRBJ2-1, with TRBD2 identical over 7 bases. In germline, CDR1 is DFQATT, CDR2 SNEGSKA (reference sequence). The CDR3 sequence is 14 residues long. The CDR3 coding sequence is TGCAGTGCAGATCTAGCGGATTCCTACAGTGAGCAGTTCTTC. Amino acids: CSADLADSYSEQFF.

This clonotype was recorded many times. The CDR3 DNA follows: TGTGCCAGCAGCCCGGGACTAGCGGGCTACTACGAGCAGTACTTC. Its translation is CASSPGLAGYYEQYF. This chain uses TRBV12-3 or TRBV12-4 with TRBJ2-7; TRBD2 agrees at 12 bases. V dropped 6 bases and J dropped 3; count of bases not matched to a gene: 6. The CDR3 sequence is 15 residues long.

This clonotype appeared many times. The V and J genes are TRBV2 and TRBJ1-1, with D maybe TRBD1 (6 bases). Germline CDR1 reads SNHLY; CDR2 reads FYNNEI. V was cut by 6 bases and J by 6 bases, with 14 bases left in between. The CDR3 is 13 residues long. The CDR3 DNA is TGTGCCAGCAGAGTTTGGGGGGCCGCTGAAGCTTTCTTT. Its translation: CASRVWGAAEAFF.

There are many counts of this clonotype. The V call is TRBV6-1, the J call TRBJ2-7; TRBD1 matches at 11 bases. The V gene's germline CDR1 is MNHNS and CDR2 SASEGT. This CDR3 comprises 17 residues. The V segment lost 6 bases and the J segment 5 bases; nucleotides outside the gene matches: 15. The CDR3 region has the DNA TGTGCCAGCAGAAACAAAGGCGGGACAGGGGGGGACAACGAGCAGTACTTC. It specifies CASRNKGGTGGDNEQYF.

This clonotype was counted many times. This rearrangement joins TRBV20-1 to TRBJ2-3, with 14 bases lining up with TRBD2. CDR1 is DFQATT, CDR2 SNEGSKA, per germline (reference sequence). The trim removed 5 bases at V and 5 bases at J, leaving 15 bases unmatched. The CDR3 is made up of 18 amino acids. Here the CDR3 DNA reads TGCAGTGCTCCCTTAGAGAGGGGACTAGCGGGAGTAGGAGATACGCAGTATTTT. Protein: CSAPLERGLAGVGDTQYF.

This clonotype was counted ten times or more. This rearrangement joins TRBV12-3 or TRBV12-4 to TRBJ2-5; 8 bases map to TRBD1. After removal of 6 bases from V and 3 bases from J, the junction contained 6 bases not matched to a gene. This CDR3 has 14 amino acids. This CDR3 reads CASSLGTGKETQYF. The CDR3 region has the DNA TGTGCCAGCAGCCTAGGGACAGGAAAAGAGACCCAGTACTTC.

The table lists this clonotype with many counts. The chain has TRBV7-2 and TRBJ2-3, with 7 bases that match TRBD1. Germline V lookup: CDR1 SGHTA, CDR2 FQGNSA. The V and J ends lost 6 bases and 2 bases, in that order; junction bases with no gene match: 8. This CDR3 comprises 15 residues. The CDR3 coding sequence is TGTGCCAGCAGGTCGCCGGGACAGAACACAGATACGCAGTATTTT. This translates into CASRSPGQNTDTQYF.

With regard to this clonotype: This clone may be a read error of a much larger clone one base away. The chain employs TRBV4-1 and TRBJ2-4; 10 nucleotides agree with TRBD2. The CDR3 loop spans 15 amino acids. Germline V gene lookup returns CDR1 MGHRA and CDR2 YSYEKL. The ends lost 1 base at V and 13 bases at J; junction bases unmatched: 10. CDR3 sequence reads: CASSQGGLAAYGQYF. The CDR3 DNA reads TGCGCCAGCAGCCAAGGTGGACTAGCGGCTTACGGGCAGTACTTC.

This clonotype was recorded at least ten times. The rearrangement joins TRBV12-5 to TRBJ2-5; no clear D gene. The CDR3 is 12 amino acids. V was pared by 7 bases and J by 4 bases, with 10 bases between. Germline V gene data show CDR1 as LGHNT and CDR2 as FRNRAP. Here the CDR3 reads CASASSGETQYF. The CDR3 DNA follows: TGTGCTAGTGCCTCATCAGGAGAGACCCAGTACTTC.

The chain recombines TRBV9 with TRBJ2-1; perhaps TRBD1 as D (6 bases). The CDR3 loop spans 15 amino acids. The germline V gene has CDR1 SGDLS and CDR2 YYNGEE. The V and J ends lost 0 bases and 7 bases respectively, with 14 bases between them. This CDR3 reads CASSVGGQPGNEQFF. The CDR3 coding sequence is TGTGCCAGCAGCGTAGGGGGACAACCAGGGAATGAGCAGTTCTTC. The full variable domain, in which reference TRBV9 and TRBJ2-1 provide the parts outside the CDR3, is DSGVTQTPKHLITATGQRVTLRCSPRSGDLSVYWYQQSLDQGLQFLIQYYNGEERAKGNILERFSAQQFPDLHSELNLSSLELGDSALYFCASSVGGQPGNEQFFGPGTRLTVL.

This clonotype has only a few counts. The rearrangement links TRBV7-3 to TRBJ2-1; 8 nucleotides align to TRBD2. Germline values: CDR1 SGHTA, CDR2 FQGTGA. This CDR3 region has 12 residues. The V segment lost 5 bases and the J segment 11 bases; nucleotides outside the gene matches: 5. The CDR3 DNA follows: TGTGCCAGCAGCCCTAATAGCGGGAAGCAGTTCTTC. Residues: CASSPNSGKQFF. Complete variable domain (other parts from reference TRBV7-3 and TRBJ2-1): GAGVSQTPSNKVTEKGKYVELRCDPISGHTALYWYRQSLGQGPEFLIYFQGTGAADDSGLPNDRFFAVRPEGSVSTLKIQRTERGDSAVYLCASSPNSGKQFFGPGTRLTVL.

At least ten counts were recorded for this clonotype. The CDR3 loop reads CASSADRGQLNTEAFF. DNA for the CDR3: TGTGCCAGCTCAGCCGACAGGGGGCAATTGAACACTGAAGCTTTCTTT. V usage is TRBV18 and J usage is TRBJ1-1; TRBD1 agrees at 10 bases. V lost 5 bases to trimming and J lost 0 bases; unmatched junction nucleotides: 6. CDR1 is KGHSH and CDR2 is LQKENI in the germline V gene. The length of the CDR3 is 16 residues.

Of note for this clonotype: A clone one base away is much larger, so this may be a read error. The V call is TRBV11-2, the J call TRBJ2-2; 8 positions match TRBD2. Germline values: CDR1 SGHAT, CDR2 FQNNGV. V was pared by 4 bases and J by 1 base, with 8 bases of the junction left unmatched. The CDR3 length is 17 residues. The CDR3, as DNA: TGTGCCAGCAGCTCAGGCCCCCTAGCGGGGAACACCGGGGAGCTGTTTTTT. The encoded protein is CASSSGPLAGNTGELFF.

This clonotype was detected many times. The chain employs TRBV18 and TRBJ2-5; D is perhaps TRBD1 (6 bases). Trimming took 3 bases from V and 2 from J, leaving 7 bases between them. CDR1 is KGHSH, CDR2 LQKENI, per germline. The CDR3 length is 13 residues. This CDR3 is CASSPGQQETQYF. The CDR3 DNA is TGTGCCAGCTCACCTGGACAGCAAGAGACCCAGTACTTC.

There are many counts of this clonotype. CDR3 coding DNA: TGCGCCAGCAGCCAAGAGCGGGTGGGTCAGCCCCAGCATTTT. This encodes CASSQERVGQPQHF. The chain employs TRBV4-1 and TRBJ1-5, with D unclear. V was clipped by 0 bases and J by 6 bases, with 9 bases between them. The germline gives CDR1 MGHRA, CDR2 YSYEKL. The CDR3 loop spans 14 amino acids.